These 21 T cell receptor beta chains were sequenced from one sample in a study of metastatic and nonmetastatic thyroid tumors. TCRdb re-clonotyped the PCR reads through MiXCR. The data show nearly 15,000 clones, approximately 20% seen once. Ahead of thyroid surgery, no patient had received treatment of any kind. Source material: blood. The receptors were gathered from a female donor with papillary thyroid cancer or a benign thyroid nodule (not recorded which). Some clones in this sample may be carry-over from other donors' samples.

Sample share makes this clone medium-sized. The chain is built from TRBV11-3 and TRBJ2-1; 12 positions agree with TRBD2. Unmatched junction bases numbered 19, after V lost 7 bases and J lost 9 bases. The V gene's germline CDR1 is SGHNT and CDR2 YENEEA. The CDR3 contains 18 residues. In DNA, the CDR3 is TGTGCCAGCATGGGGGCTAGCGGGAGGGCCCACCCACTACGTGAGCAGTTCTTC. It translates to CASMGASGRAHPLREQFF.

This clone was counted at least ten times. This chain links TRBV30 with TRBJ1-3; no firm D call. V gave up 2 bases and J gave up 3 bases, with 14 bases separating them. Germline V gives CDR1 GTSNPN, CDR2 SVGIG (reference sequence). The CDR3 spans 15 residues. CDR3 in DNA: TGTGCCTGGAGTTTCGCAGGTTCGAGTGGAAACACCATATATTTT. This gives the protein CAWSFAGSSGNTIYF.

CDR3 in amino acids: CASSLVGGGSQPQHF. CDR3 bases: TGTGCCAGCAGCTTAGTCGGGGGCGGGTCCCAGCCCCAGCATTTT. The chain employs TRBV7-8 and TRBJ1-5; D might be TRBD1 (6 bases). The CDR3 is 15 residues long. Germline CDR1 and CDR2: SGHVS and FQNEAQ. Trimming shortened V by 1 base and J by 7 bases, and 14 bases separated the two germline ends.

This clone ranks as medium-sized. This chain links TRBV6-2 or TRBV6-3 with TRBJ2-7; 8 positions match TRBD2. Germline V lookup: CDR1 MNHEY, CDR2 SVGEGT. This CDR3 comprises 15 residues. J lost 0 bases, V lost 5 bases, and 6 bases had no gene match. The CDR3 loop reads CASSAIAGSSYEQYF. As DNA, the CDR3 is TGTGCCAGCAGTGCAATAGCGGGGAGCTCCTACGAGCAGTACTTC.

This chain links TRBV4-2 with TRBJ2-3; 11 nucleotides align to TRBD1. V shed 2 bases and J 0 bases; nucleotides not matched to a gene: 10. The germline V gene has CDR1 LGHNA and CDR2 YNFKEQ. This CDR3 contains 19 residues. CDR3 DNA sequence: TGTGCCAGCAGCCAATCCCCGGGACAGGGGGTCGGTAGCACAGATACGCAGTATTTT. As protein: CASSQSPGQGVGSTDTQYF.

Note on this clone: At one of its ends the junction is not consistent with the germline gene, which may arise from a read error. The genes are TRBV19 and TRBJ2-1; no clear D. Germline loops: CDR1 LNHDA, CDR2 SQIVND (reference sequence). This CDR3 spans 16 amino acids. CDR3 nucleotides: TGTGCAAGTAGTTCCATCGTCAGGCAATTTGAAAATGAGCAGTTCTTC. Amino acid sequence: CASSSIVRQFENEQFF.

The chain recombines TRBV5-1 with TRBJ1-2; D gene unclear. The germline V gene encodes CDR1 SGHRS and CDR2 YFSETQ. The CDR3 covers 12 residues. Between the trimmed V and J ends, which lost 4 bases and 5 bases, there was a span of 9 bases. The CDR3 DNA reads TGCGCCAGCAGCCCCGAGCGGTATGGCTACACCTTC. Its translation is CASSPERYGYTF.

Note on this clone: Mismatch with germline at one junction end may stem from a read error. This chain joins TRBV6-1 and TRBJ1-5; a weak D match, TRBD1 (5 bases). Looked up from germline, CDR1 is MNHNS and CDR2 is SASEGT. The CDR3 is made up of 12 amino acids. CDR3 bases: TGTGCCAGCAGAAGGGGATATCAGCCACAGCATTTT. This translates into CASRRGYQPQHF.

There are a few counts of this clone. The V call is TRBV6-1, the J call TRBJ2-1; 8 bases map to TRBD2. The CDR3 length is 15 residues. Per the germline V gene, CDR1 is MNHNS and CDR2 is SASEGT. V was clipped by 1 base and J by 6 bases; unmatched bases: 5. The CDR3 loop reads CASSEDPSGPNEQFF. CDR3 nucleotide sequence: TGTGCCAGCAGTGAAGATCCTAGCGGGCCCAATGAGCAGTTCTTC.

This clone qualifies as medium-sized (0.01 to 0.1%). This chain links TRBV4-1 with TRBJ1-6; 7 nucleotides agree with TRBD1. Germline values: CDR1 MGHRA, CDR2 YSYEKL. This CDR3 contains 17 residues. Trimming removed 7 bases from V and 6 bases from J; junction bases left unmatched: 15. CDR3 coding DNA: TGCGCCAGCAACCCTCACCTCTGGGGACAGTTTAATTCACCCCTCCACTTT. Residues: CASNPHLWGQFNSPLHF.

In its sample, this clone was seen many times. V gene TRBV18 combines with J gene TRBJ1-2, with 7 bases fitting TRBD1. The CDR3 runs 13 residues. CDR1 is KGHSH, CDR2 LQKENI, per germline. V shed 8 bases, J shed 2 bases, and the junction held 5 bases outside the gene matches. This CDR3 reads CASTQGQNYGYTF. DNA of the CDR3: TGTGCCAGCACCCAGGGACAGAACTATGGCTACACCTTC.

By share, this clone counts as medium-sized. The V call is TRBV20-1, the J call TRBJ2-5, with D perhaps TRBD2 (5 bases). CDR1 and CDR2 (germline): DFQATT, SNEGSKA (reference sequence). This CDR3 has 11 amino acids. Trimming left V 5 bases short and J 5 bases short, with 9 bases between. The CDR3: CSAGLAETQYF. The CDR3 nucleotides read TGCAGTGCTGGTCTAGCCGAGACCCAGTACTTC.

The V gene is TRBV6-1, the J gene TRBJ1-1, with 9 nucleotides matching TRBD1. V lost 5 bases, J lost 7 bases, and 8 bases stayed unmatched. This CDR3 region has 14 residues. Germline values: CDR1 MNHNS, CDR2 SASEGT. CDR3 residues: CASSLRDRAFEAFF. The CDR3 DNA sequence: TGTGCCAGCAGTCTCCGGGACAGGGCATTTGAAGCTTTCTTT.

This rearrangement joins TRBV7-8 to TRBJ2-1; D may correspond to TRBD1 or TRBD2 (5 bases each). This CDR3 is 17 amino acids long. Trimming pared 4 bases from V and 8 bases from J, leaving 24 bases between. The V gene's germline CDR1 is SGHVS and CDR2 FQNEAQ. CDR3 coding DNA: TGTGCCAGCAGCTCCCTAACCGGGACCAATGGGTTAGATGAGCAGTTCTTC. Protein product: CASSSLTGTNGLDEQFF.

Many counts were recorded for this clone. The chain employs TRBV30 and TRBJ2-1, with D unresolved. Between the trimmed V and J ends, which lost 3 bases and 0 bases, there was a span of 6 bases. CDR1 is GTSNPN, CDR2 SVGIG, per germline (reference sequence). The CDR3 covers 13 residues. CDR3 in DNA: TGTGCCTGGAGCCGGACCTCCTACAATGAGCAGTTCTTC. This sequence encodes CAWSRTSYNEQFF.

Regarding this clone: The germline gene is not matched at one end of the junction; a read error may be the cause. The chain uses TRBV2 and TRBJ1-5; 9 bases align to TRBD1. The CDR3 runs to 16 residues. Germline lookup yields CDR1 SNHLY and CDR2 FYNNEI. The CDR3 coding sequence is TGTGCCAGCAGTCCTAACAGGGGGCCAGGCAATCTGCCCCAGCATTTT. It yields the protein CASSPNRGPGNLPQHF.

This clone was found many times. The rearrangement uses TRBV20-1 and TRBJ2-7, with TRBD1 as a possible D gene (5 bases). This CDR3 spans 14 amino acids. Germline CDR1 and CDR2: DFQATT and SNEGSKA (reference sequence). V lost 3 bases to trimming and J lost 3 bases, with 15 bases between them. CDR3 nucleotides: TGCAGTGCTAGCACTCAGGGAAACGTCTACGAGCAGTACTTC. It encodes CSASTQGNVYEQYF.

This clone was counted only a few times. The gene calls are TRBV10-3 and TRBJ2-1; D unresolved. The CDR3 is 13 residues long. Trimming stripped 6 bases from V and 1 base from J, with 7 bases between. CDR1 is ENHRY and CDR2 is SYGVKD in the germline V gene. CDR3 DNA: TGTGCCATCAGGCCAGAATCCTACAATGAGCAGTTCTTC. Translating gives CAIRPESYNEQFF.

On this clone: An end of the junction differs from the germline gene, which may be a read error. The gene calls are TRBV27 and TRBJ2-2; 7 bases agree with TRBD2. The germline gives CDR1 MNHEY, CDR2 SMNVEV (reference sequence). The CDR3 sequence is 15 residues long. The CDR3 is CASSLGRAGTGELFF. The CDR3 nucleotides read TGTGCCAGCAGTTTAGGGAGGGCGGGGACCGGCGAGCTGTTTTTT.

The chain carries TRBV19 and TRBJ2-3; D is perhaps TRBD1 (6 bases). This CDR3 is 13 amino acids long. Germline CDR1 and CDR2: LNHDA and SQIVND (reference sequence). Trimming took 10 bases from V and 4 from J, leaving 15 bases between them. The CDR3 loop is CATSRGLADTQYF. The DNA for the CDR3 is TGTGCCACCAGTAGGGGGTTGGCAGATACGCAGTATTTT.

As regards this clone: The CDR3 does not end in the conserved phenylalanine or tryptophan, so this is likely a read error. The chain joins TRBV2 to TRBJ2-1; no clear D gene. Germline CDR1 SNHLY, CDR2 FYNNEI. This CDR3 spans 12 amino acids. The CDR3 DNA follows: TGTGCCAGCAATTCCAGATACAATCAGCAGTTCGTC. This codes for CASNSRYNQQFV.